The source of this T cell receptor (beta chain) is a study of CD8+ T cells in alopecia areata. Turning to the study itself: It was roughly 7-10-week-old female C3H/HeJ mice that received skin from roughly 6-13-month-old C3H/HeJ graft donors with spontaneous alopecia.

Broader study findings: Sharing of TCR sequences between patients (possibly for HLA-related reasons) was less clear than in mice. Scalp lesions, especially in alopecia totalis/universalis, had higher clonality than normal scalp. There were also resident alphabeta T cells of normal skin sequenced in scalp samples.

Extracted RNA was reverse transcribed, and the resulting cDNA served as sequencing template. Method: immunoSEQ multiplex PCR; TCRdb's copy keeps in-frame clones and lacks some. This repertoire holds roughly 120,000 clones, and none appear only once. The CDR3 contains 16 residues. CDR1 and CDR2 (germline): NSHNY, SYGAGN. V was cut by 0 bases and J by 6 bases, with 13 bases left in between. This clone was seen a few times. Its specificity is not known. The TCRdb protein fails to match the DNA translation at residue 13; the protein reported here was translated from the DNA. The genes are named according to mouse. The read terminates 3 residues before the CDR3 end, so the remaining end is supplied by the germline J gene.

The material sequenced was lesional skin. The clonotype comes from a C3H/HeJ mouse with alopecia areata. The strain bears MHC haplotype H2-k. The V gene is TRBV13-1, the J gene TRBJ1-6; tentatively, D is TRBD1 (5 bases). TRBJ1-6 is marked as an open reading frame, function uncertain. CDR3 region: CASSDAQPGRNSPLYF. The CDR3 bases that were read are TGTGCCAGCAGTGATGCGCAGCCAGGGCGTAATTCGCCC.